The rows below give T cell receptor beta chains drawn from one sample of a study of blood T cell repertoires in COVID-19. The repertoire was sequenced with immunoSEQ multiplex PCR; TCRdb's copy has only in-frame clones and lacks some. This sample has approximately 250,000 clones, with around 90% found just once. The sequencing input was PBMCs or T cells enriched from blood (not recorded which). The receptor source for this set is a woman aged 60-75 years in a cohort exposed to, infected with or recovered from COVID-19 (not recorded which). Each CDR3 is given with its conserved first and last residue. The D gene is left open where the match is weak. Clone size is stated in some rows and not others, as once, few, many or a class when expanded.

j_call v_call d_call clone_size cdr3_nt cdr3_aa
TRBJ2-1 TRBV19 TRBD2 - TGTGCCAGTAGTCCAGATCGACTAGCGGGATCCTACAATGAGCAGTTCTTC CASSPDRLAGSYNEQFF
TRBJ2-2 TRBV10-3 TRBD2 - TGTGCCATCAGTGGGACTAGCGGAAGCACCGGGGAGCTGTTTTTT CAISGTSGSTGELFF
TRBJ2-1 TRBV5-8 TRBD2 - TGTGCCAGCAGCACGGGACTAGTATTCGACAATGAGCAGTTCTTC CASSTGLVFDNEQFF
TRBJ2-1 TRBV28 TRBD1 - TGTGCCAGCAGCTTAGACAGGGGTTACAATGAGCAGTTCTTC CASSLDRGYNEQFF
TRBJ1-5 TRBV19 - once TGTGCCAGTAGTATCCTCCCGGGGGGGATGAGCAATCAGCCCCAGCATTTT CASSILPGGMSNQPQHF
TRBJ1-2 TRBV10-2 TRBD1 once TGCGCCAGCGGGACAGTGACTAACTATGGCTACACCTTC CASGTVTNYGYTF
TRBJ1-6 TRBV28 - - TGTGCCAGCAGTTTTCTGAGCGGAGGGAGCTCCTATAATTCACCCCTCCACTTT CASSFLSGGSSYNSPLHF
TRBJ1-2 TRBV5-1 TRBD1 - TGCGCCAGCAGCTTGGGAATGGGACAGGGGGACTATGGCTACACCTTC CASSLGMGQGDYGYTF
TRBJ1-5 TRBV10-3 TRBD1 - TGTGCCATCAGTGAGTCGACAGGGATTATTGAGCCCCAGCATTTT CAISESTGIIEPQHF
TRBJ2-7 TRBV7-3 - - TGTGCCAGCAGCTTAGAAGCAGGGGACTACTACGAGCAGTACTTC CASSLEAGDYYEQYF
TRBJ2-7 TRBV6-2/TRBV6-3 TRBD2 - TGTGCCAGCAGTTACCCCTCTAGCGGGAGTTTCTACGAGCAGTACTTC CASSYPSSGSFYEQYF
TRBJ2-1 TRBV28 - once TGTGCCAGCAGACCGGAGGGCCGGGTTTACAATGAGCAGTTCTTC CASRPEGRVYNEQFF
TRBJ2-7 TRBV6-4 - - TGTGCCAGCAGTCCCCAGGCAGGGTTCAACGAGCAGTACTTC CASSPQAGFNEQYF
TRBJ2-1 TRBV9 TRBD2 - TGTGCCAGCAGCGTAGAACTAGCGGGAGACAATGAGCAGTTCTTC CASSVELAGDNEQFF
TRBJ1-5 TRBV28 TRBD1 - TGTGCCAGCAGTTCCCCCGGGACAGTACGGCAGCCCCAGCATTTT CASSSPGTVRQPQHF
TRBJ1-1 TRBV5-1 TRBD1 - TGCGCCAGCAGCTTGAGAGCAGGGGGGACGAACACTGAAGCTTTCTTT CASSLRAGGTNTEAFF
TRBJ2-6 TRBV19 - - TGTGCCATCAGGAACTCTGGGGCCAACGTCCTGACTTTC CAIRNSGANVLTF
TRBJ2-2 TRBV7-2 - - TGTGCCAGCAGCTTAGTGGGGACAACCGACACCGGGGAGCTGTTTTTT CASSLVGTTDTGELFF
TRBJ2-7 TRBV10-2 - - TGCGCCAGCAGTGCCACCGTAGGTAGGGGTTACGAGCAGTACTTC CASSATVGRGYEQYF
TRBJ2-1 TRBV3-1/TRBV3-2 TRBD2 - TGTGCCAGCAGCTCCGGGACTAGCCACTACAATGAGCAGTTCTTC CASSSGTSHYNEQFF
TRBJ2-2 TRBV6-2/TRBV6-3 TRBD2 - TGTGCCAGCAGTTACTTTAGCGGGACCGGGGAGCTGTTTTTT CASSYFSGTGELFF
TRBJ2-1 TRBV2 - - TGTGCCAGCAGTGAATTGGGTGGGAGCGGCCTATACAATGAGCAGTTCTTC CASSELGGSGLYNEQFF
TRBJ2-1 TRBV2 TRBD2 - TGTGCCAGCAGGTCCGGGACTAGCGGGAGGGTTGGGAATGAGCAGTTCTTC CASRSGTSGRVGNEQFF
TRBJ1-2 TRBV28 - - TGTGCCAGCAGTTTCCCCCGACGGGGGGCTCCTTTAGGCTACACCTTC CASSFPRRGAPLGYTF
TRBJ2-2 TRBV14 TRBD2 - TGTGCCAGCAGCCAAGGACTAGCGGGAGGTGGAACCGGGGAGCTGTTTTTT CASSQGLAGGGTGELFF
TRBJ1-5 TRBV28 TRBD1 - TGTGCCAGCAGAATACAGGGGTTCCAGCCCCAGCATTTT CASRIQGFQPQHF
TRBJ1-2 TRBV7-2 - - TGTGCCAGCAGCAAAAACCCACAGCAATATATGAACTATGGCTACACCTTC CASSKNPQQYMNYGYTF
TRBJ2-7 TRBV28 TRBD2 - TGTGCCAGCAGTTTATTAAGACTAGCGGGAGCCTCCTACGAGCAGTACTTC CASSLLRLAGASYEQYF
TRBJ2-1 TRBV7-8 TRBD2 - TGTGCCAGCAGCTTAGAGAGGAGGCTAGCGGGAGGCAGTGGGGCCTACAATGAGCAGTTCTTC CASSLERRLAGGSGAYNEQFF
TRBJ1-5 TRBV19 TRBD1 - TGTGCCAGTAGTATCGGGACAGGGGGCGAGCATTTT CASSIGTGGEHF
TRBJ1-2 TRBV3-1/TRBV3-2 - - TGTGCCAGCAGCCAGGACAGCTATGGCTACACCTTC CASSQDSYGYTF
TRBJ2-1 TRBV28 TRBD1 - TGTGCCAGCGAAGGGACAGTCCACAATGAGCAGTTCTTC CASEGTVHNEQFF
TRBJ2-2 TRBV4-3 - - TGCGCCAGCAGCCAAGCCATAGGGACTGACACCGGGGAGCTGTTTTTT CASSQAIGTDTGELFF
TRBJ1-2 TRBV6-1 TRBD1 few TGTGCCAGCAGTGAAGTTGGGACAGTTAACTATGGCTACACCTTC CASSEVGTVNYGYTF
TRBJ2-1 TRBV11-3 TRBD2 once TGTGCCAGCAGCTTAGGGCTAGCGGGAGTCGACAATGAGCAGTTCTTC CASSLGLAGVDNEQFF
TRBJ2-7 TRBV28 - - TGTGCCAGCAGACCCCGTATGGGGGGAGACTACGAGCAGTACTTC CASRPRMGGDYEQYF
TRBJ1-3 TRBV28 - - TGTGCCAGCAGCCCGCCCCGGAACACCATATATTTT CASSPPRNTIYF
TRBJ2-1 TRBV7-3 - - TGTGCCCGCGACGCCGAGGGTAGCTCCTACAATGAGCAGTTCTTC CARDAEGSSYNEQFF
TRBJ2-7 TRBV20-1 - - TGCAGTGCCAGCCCAGGCTCCTTC CSASPGSF
TRBJ2-5 TRBV19 - - TGTGCCAGTAGCCGCGGGGCGCAAGAGACCCAGTACTTC CASSRGAQETQYF
TRBJ1-5 TRBV6-2/TRBV6-3 TRBD1 once TGTGCCAGCACCCCAGGGGGTCTTCAGCCCCAGCATTTT CASTPGGLQPQHF
TRBJ1-6 TRBV19 TRBD1 - TGTGCCAGTAGCATAGGACAGGGTGGGAATTCACCCCTCCACTTT CASSIGQGGNSPLHF
TRBJ2-3 TRBV14 TRBD2 few TGTGCCAGCAGCCCGGGACTAGTGATAAATACGCAGTATTTT CASSPGLVINTQYF
TRBJ2-1 TRBV28 TRBD2 - TGTGCCAGCAGCCATAACCCCGGGACTAGCGGGAGGGATTACAATGAGCAGTTCTTC CASSHNPGTSGRDYNEQFF
TRBJ1-3 TRBV28 TRBD1 - TGTGCCAGCAGCCCTTATTGGGACAGCGCCTCTGGAAACACCATATATTTT CASSPYWDSASGNTIYF
TRBJ1-2 TRBV5-1 - - TGCGCCAGTGCTACAGGGTCCTATGGCTACACCTTC CASATGSYGYTF
TRBJ2-1 TRBV3-1/TRBV3-2 - once TGTGCCAGCAGCCAACACCGGGACAACTCCTACAATGAGCAGTTCTTC CASSQHRDNSYNEQFF
TRBJ2-3 TRBV25-1 - - TGTGCCAGCAGTGAATTCGGGTACACAGATACGCAGTATTTT CASSEFGYTDTQYF
TRBJ1-6 TRBV9 - - TGTGCCAGCAGCAAGGGGAATTCACCCCTCCACTTT CASSKGNSPLHF
TRBJ1-1 TRBV5-1 - once TGCGCCAGCCAGACAGAATACACTGAAGCTTTCTTT CASQTEYTEAFF
TRBJ2-5 TRBV5-4 - - TGTGCCAGCAGCTTGGTCCCCTTGGAGACCCAGTACTTC CASSLVPLETQYF
TRBJ1-5 TRBV30 TRBD1 - TGTGCCTGGAGGACAGGGGGCGATCAGCCCCAGCATTTT CAWRTGGDQPQHF
TRBJ2-1 TRBV2 - - TGTGCCAGCACCCGACAGGTCTCTACTTACAATGAGCAGTTCTTC CASTRQVSTYNEQFF
TRBJ2-7 TRBV9 - - TGTGCCAGCAGCGTAGACCCAGGGAAGGGTGAGCAGTACTTC CASSVDPGKGEQYF
TRBJ2-7 TRBV5-1 TRBD1 - TGCGCCAGCAGCCCGACAGGGGAGAAATTCTACGAGCAGTACTTC CASSPTGEKFYEQYF